This T cell receptor (beta chain) stems from a study of cytomegalovirus exposure and HLA in healthy donors. PCR employed 60 Vbeta and 13 Jbeta primers. Assay used: immunoSEQ multiplex PCR; TCRdb lists only in-frame clones, some missing. The sample has about 120,000 clones, 80% seen once. At collection, donors were nominally healthy, but unrecorded immune exposures were probable. Study observations and caveats: On later analysis, the bulk of CMV-associated TCR beta chains appeared to be HLA-restricted. Most TCR sequences proved rare, with some public TCRs found in many donors.

This CDR3 contains 18 residues. J was trimmed by 2 bases and V by 2 bases; bases with no gene match: 11. Germline lookup yields CDR1 MDHEN and CDR2 SYDVKM. Remarks on this clone: Antigen: not known.

This clonotype was obtained from a male donor in good health and CMV-seronegative. V usage is TRBV28 and J usage is TRBJ2-1; 8 nucleotides agree with TRBD1. Sequencing used PBMCs. CDR3: CASSLVGMWDRTYNEQFF. The CDR3 nucleotides read TGTGCCAGCAGTTTAGTGGGAATGTGGGACAGGACCTACAATGAGCAGTTCTTC.